This entry lists 12 T cell receptor beta chains sequenced from one sample in a study of siplizumab effects on memory and regulatory T cells. Here immunoSEQ multiplex PCR was the method, and the copy in TCRdb shows in-frame clones only, minus some. The data show 100,000 to 110,000 clones, over 90% seen once. Material for sequencing was non-Treg CD4+ T cells sorted from blood. These receptors were collected from a human donor in good health.

V and J are TRBV29-1 and TRBJ2-6; the D is unclear. The V and J ends lost 6 bases and 0 bases respectively, with 9 bases between them. Germline CDR1 SQVTM, CDR2 ANQGSEA. The CDR3 covers 14 residues. The CDR3 region has the DNA TGCAGCGTGGGAAGTAGCTCTGGGGCCAACGTCCTGACTTTC. Residues: CSVGSSSGANVLTF.

V is TRBV7-9 and J is TRBJ1-1; tentative D call: TRBD1 (5 bases). Looked up from germline, CDR1 is SEHNR and CDR2 is FQNEAQ (reference sequence). The CDR3 covers 14 residues. V was cut by 4 bases and J by 3 bases, with 12 bases left in between. CDR3 amino acids: CASSSQGEHTEAFF. The CDR3 DNA follows: TGTGCCAGCAGCTCCCAGGGTGAGCACACTGAAGCTTTCTTT.

The chain is built from TRBV5-1 and TRBJ2-5; possibly TRBD2 for D (6 bases). CDR3 size: 15 residues. Germline assignment: CDR1 SGHRS and CDR2 YFSETQ. V was shortened by 0 bases and J by 4 bases, with 13 bases between the two germline ends. Here the CDR3 reads CASSLDVGGSETQYF. The CDR3 DNA sequence: TGCGCCAGCAGCTTGGACGTTGGGGGGTCAGAGACCCAGTACTTC.

Concerning this clone: Mismatch with germline at one junction end may stem from a read error. The chain carries TRBV7-7 and TRBJ2-5, with unresolved D. CDR1 SSHAT and CDR2 FNYEAQ come from the germline V gene (reference sequence). This CDR3 is 12 amino acids long. The CDR3 DNA sequence: TGTGCTAGCAGCTCTAAAGCGGAGACCCAGTACTTC. Residues: CASSSKAETQYF.

Written as DNA, the CDR3 is TGTGCCAGCAGCCTAGACCCTATGACAGGGTGGGGTCAGCCCCAGCATTTT. Its translation: CASSLDPMTGWGQPQHF. The genes are TRBV4-2 and TRBJ1-5, with 7 positions matching TRBD1. The V gene's germline CDR1 is LGHNA and CDR2 YNFKEQ. The junction had 15 bases not matched to a gene; V was cut back by 4 bases and J by 6 bases. This CDR3 has 17 amino acids.

The chain employs TRBV4-2 and TRBJ1-2; possibly TRBD1 for D (6 bases). Trimming removed 0 bases at V and 7 bases at J, with 12 bases between. The CDR3 spans 14 residues. The germline V gene has CDR1 LGHNA and CDR2 YNFKEQ. The CDR3: CASSQDPGAAGYTF. CDR3 DNA: TGTGCCAGCAGCCAAGATCCAGGGGCCGCTGGCTACACCTTC.

The rearrangement joins TRBV7-8 to TRBJ2-3, with TRBD2 matching over 7 bases. The trim removed 7 bases at V and 0 bases at J, leaving 10 bases unmatched. This CDR3 region has 16 residues. Germline CDR1 reads SGHVS; CDR2 reads FQNEAQ. CDR3 protein: CASNYLLAGSTDTQYF. DNA for the CDR3: TGTGCCAGCAACTATCTTTTAGCGGGTAGCACAGATACGCAGTATTTT.

V and J are TRBV23-1 and TRBJ1-5, with D maybe TRBD1 (5 bases). TRBV23-1 falls under the ORF class, with uncertain function. The CDR3 runs to 10 residues. V gave up 11 bases and J gave up 4 bases, with 6 bases separating them. The CDR3 loop is CARGNQPQHF. CDR3 coding DNA: TGCGCCCGGGGGAATCAGCCCCAGCATTTT.

This sequence joins TRBV5-5 and TRBJ2-3; 7 bases are a match to TRBD2. In germline, CDR1 is SGHKS, CDR2 YYEKEE (reference sequence). With 6 bases clipped from V and 2 bases from J, the junction kept 12 bases outside the gene matches. The CDR3 runs 16 residues. DNA for the CDR3: TGTGCCAGCACCCTGGCCCGGCTAGCGGCCACAGATACGCAGTATTTT. Its translation is CASTLARLAATDTQYF.

This chain uses TRBV10-3 with TRBJ2-3, with a weak D call TRBD2 (5 bases). V gave up 6 bases and J gave up 2 bases, with 9 bases separating them. The germline V gene encodes CDR1 ENHRY and CDR2 SYGVKD. The CDR3 sequence is 13 residues long. CDR3 in DNA: TGTGCCATCAGCGGGAACCCCACAGATACGCAGTATTTT. Translated: CAISGNPTDTQYF.

The J gene is TRBJ1-5, the V gene TRBV7-2; 7 bases match TRBD1. Looked up from germline, CDR1 is SGHTA and CDR2 is FQGNSA. The CDR3 consists of 15 residues. Germline trimming cut 1 base from V and 5 bases from J; bases unmatched to any gene: 5. This chain's CDR3 is CASSLERQGHQPQHF. CDR3 coding DNA: TGTGCCAGCAGCTTAGAAAGACAGGGACATCAGCCCCAGCATTTT.

The chain combines TRBV7-9 with TRBJ1-2; a possible D gene is TRBD1 (5 bases). Per the germline V gene, CDR1 is SEHNR and CDR2 is FQNEAQ (reference sequence). The length of the CDR3 is 12 residues. V lost 9 bases and J lost 6, with 14 bases in between. In nucleotides, the CDR3 is TGTGCCAGTAGGCGGGGGGACGATGGCTACACCTTC. This codes for CASRRGDDGYTF. Using reference TRBV7-9 and TRBJ1-2 for the parts outside the CDR3, the full variable domain is DTGVSQNPRHKITKRGQNVTFRCDPISEHNRLYWYRQTLGQGPEFLTYFQNEAQLEKSRLLSDRFSAERPKGSFSTLEIQRTEQGDSAMYLCASRRGDDGYTFGSGTRLTVV.